These 11 T cell receptor beta chains were sequenced from one sample in a study of T cell repertoires in cytomegalovirus infection. These receptors' targets are unknown. TCRdb reprocessed the reads with MiXCR, giving one entry per CDR3 protein. The table lists hundreds of thousands of distinct CDR3 sequences, 25% to 30% of them singletons. Source: cultured PBMCs, taken from culture after CMV antigen stimulation. The receptors shown here come from a human donor in good health (CMV status not recorded). Some clones in this sample may be carry-over from other donors' samples.

This clonotype was seen a handful of times. V usage is TRBV7-8 and J usage is TRBJ2-3; D unclear. Germline V gene data show CDR1 as SGHVS and CDR2 as FQNEAQ. V shed 1 base and J shed 9 bases, with 14 bases lying between them. The CDR3 spans 14 residues. CDR3 amino acids: CASSLEGSQQTQYF. CDR3 bases: TGTGCCAGCAGCTTAGAAGGCAGCCAACAAACGCAGTATTTT.

This clonotype has at least ten counts. The rearrangement links TRBV7-8 to TRBJ1-3, with 8 bases matching TRBD1. J gave up 4 bases and V 5 bases, and 7 bases lay outside the gene matches. The CDR3 has 15 residues. Germline CDR1 SGHVS, CDR2 FQNEAQ. The chain's CDR3 is CASSAQGARGNTIYF. The CDR3 nucleotides are TGTGCCAGCAGCGCCCAGGGGGCGCGGGGAAACACCATATATTTT.

Concerning this clonotype itself: A much bigger clone sits one base away, suggesting this may be a read error. The chain has TRBV7-3 and TRBJ1-5; no definite D call. CDR3 length equals 13 residues. From germline, CDR1 is SGHTA and CDR2 FQGTGA. In DNA form, the CDR3 reads TGTGCCAGCGGCTTAGGGCGCAATCAGCCCCAGCATTTT. Amino acids: CASGLGRNQPQHF.

This chain links TRBV7-8 with TRBJ1-2; D gene uncertain. Trimming left V 5 bases short and J 4 bases short, with 14 bases between. CDR3 length: 14 residues. Germline loops: CDR1 SGHVS, CDR2 FQNEAQ. The CDR3 region has the DNA TGTGCCAGCAGCATACGGCCGGAGTCCTATGGCTACACCTTC. It translates to CASSIRPESYGYTF.

This clonotype came up once. J is TRBJ1-1 and V is TRBV5-1; possible D gene TRBD1, 6 bases. The germline V gene encodes CDR1 SGHRS and CDR2 YFSETQ. This CDR3 contains 13 residues. Trimming took 6 bases from V and 2 from J, leaving 11 bases between them. This CDR3 is CASTQGSNTEAFF. The CDR3 DNA is TGCGCCAGCACACAGGGAAGTAACACTGAAGCTTTCTTT.

The chain uses TRBV19 and TRBJ1-6; TRBD1 is a possible D gene (5 bases). V lost 4 bases and J lost 0, with 16 bases in between. Germline CDR1 reads LNHDA; CDR2 reads SQIVND (reference sequence). This CDR3 comprises 18 residues. The CDR3 bases are TGTGCCAGTAGTACGGCAGGAGGGGTTAGCTCCTATAATTCACCCCTCCACTTT. Its protein is CASSTAGGVSSYNSPLHF.

This clonotype was counted only a few times. CDR3 in DNA: TGTGCCAGCAGCCGCCTTAGCGGGGACACCGGGGAGCTGTTTTTT. It is translated as CASSRLSGDTGELFF. The chain is built from TRBV11-1 and TRBJ2-2; TRBD2 matches at 8 bases. The V gene's germline CDR1 is SGHAT and CDR2 FQDESV (reference sequence). Trimming took 5 bases from V and 3 from J; bases not matched to a gene: 5. The CDR3 is 15 residues long.

V gene TRBV20-1 combines with J gene TRBJ1-4, with 7 bases fitting TRBD1. Trimming cost V 4 bases and J 4 bases; bases outside gene matches: 6. CDR3 length: 14 residues. Germline V gene lookup returns CDR1 DFQATT and CDR2 SNEGSKA (reference sequence). CDR3 region: CSAIPGTVNEKLFF. The CDR3 bases are TGCAGTGCTATCCCCGGGACAGTTAATGAAAAACTGTTTTTT.

Many counts were recorded for this clonotype. The J gene is TRBJ2-1, the V gene TRBV12-3 or TRBV12-4, with 7 bases aligning to TRBD2. The ends lost 7 bases at V and 7 bases at J; junction bases unmatched: 10. CDR3 length equals 14 residues. The CDR3 bases are TGTGCCAGCACCTCGGCGGCGGGAGTTAATGAGCAGTTCTTC. Its protein is CASTSAAGVNEQFF.

This rearrangement joins TRBV11-2 to TRBJ2-2; D call uncertain. The germline CDR1 and CDR2 sequences are SGHAT and FQNNGV. CDR3 length: 14 amino acids. V lost 5 bases and J 7 bases, leaving 14 bases between the germline ends. The CDR3 region has the DNA TGTGCCAGCAGCCAAATGGCCCCAGACGGGGAGCTGTTTTTT. Protein product: CASSQMAPDGELFF. The full variable domain, completed using reference TRBV11-2 and TRBJ2-2, is EAGVAQSPRYKIIEKRQSVAFWCNPISGHATLYWYQQILGQGPKLLIQFQNNGVVDDSQLPKDRFSAERLKGVDSTLKIQPAKLEDSAVYLCASSQMAPDGELFFGEGSRLTVL.

For this clonotype: The germline gene is not matched at one end of the junction; a read error may be the cause. The rearrangement uses TRBV20-1 and TRBJ1-1; D gene ambiguous. Germline-derived CDR1 and CDR2 are DFQATT and SNEGSKA (reference sequence). The CDR3 runs 14 residues. The chain's CDR3 is CSAGDGTAATEAFF. The CDR3 bases are TGCAGTGCTGGAGATGGAACGGCGGCCACTGAAGCTTTCTTT.